Following are 5 T cell receptor beta chains from one sample sequenced in a study of cytomegalovirus exposure and HLA in healthy donors. With 60 Vbeta and 13 Jbeta primers, the PCR was carried out. Here immunoSEQ multiplex PCR was the method, and the copy in TCRdb shows in-frame clones only, minus some. This sample carries approximately 110,000 clones, 50% to 70% of them seen once, and the ten largest clones take less than 4.5%. The sample taken for sequencing was PBMCs. All receptors derive from a man aged 30-40 years in good health and CMV-seropositive.

The chain links TRBV5-4 to TRBJ1-1; D possibly corresponds to TRBD1 (5 bases). This CDR3 is built from 13 residues. Trimming pared 4 bases from V and 7 bases from J, leaving 14 bases between. Germline CDR1 and CDR2: SGHNT and YYREEE (reference sequence). DNA for the CDR3: TGTGCCAGCAGCGGGGACTCCCGTGGTGAAGCTTTCTTT. It translates to CASSGDSRGEAFF.

The rearrangement links TRBV6-6 to TRBJ2-3; 7 bases are shared with TRBD2. The germline V gene encodes CDR1 MNHNY and CDR2 SVGAGI (reference sequence). The CDR3 consists of 14 residues. The J segment lost 3 bases and the V segment lost 1 base, leaving 1 base of the junction unmatched. The CDR3 protein is CASSYLLATDTQYF. Here the CDR3 DNA reads TGTGCCAGCAGTTACTTACTAGCGACAGATACGCAGTATTTT.

This rearrangement joins TRBV15 to TRBJ1-3; a weak D match, TRBD1 (6 bases). The CDR3 is 16 residues long. V lost 1 base to trimming and J lost 4 bases, with 14 bases between them. In germline, CDR1 is LNHNV, CDR2 YYDKDF (reference sequence). The CDR3 nucleotides are TGTGCCACCAGCAGAGTCGTACAGGGCGGCGGAAACACCATATATTTT. This gives the protein CATSRVVQGGGNTIYF.

As to this clone: The same CDR3 is also encoded by other DNA sequences in this sample. The gene calls are TRBV5-8 and TRBJ1-1; 9 positions agree with TRBD1. Germline CDR1 and CDR2: SGHTS and YDEGEE. This CDR3 comprises 10 residues. J was trimmed by 10 bases and V by 8 bases; bases with no gene match: 3. The CDR3 bases are TGTGCCAGTAGACAGGGGGGAGCTTTCTTT. Protein sequence: CASRQGGAFF. The full variable domain, completed using reference TRBV5-8 and TRBJ1-1, is EAGVTQSPTHLIKTRGQQATLRCSPISGHTSVYWYQQALGLGLQFLLWYDEGEERNRGNFPPRFSGRQFPNYSSELNVNALELEDSALYLCASRQGGAFFGQGTRLTVV.

The rearrangement links TRBV5-1 to TRBJ2-7; D possibly corresponds to TRBD1 (5 bases). The CDR3 has 15 amino acids. V lost 0 bases and J 6 bases, leaving 16 bases between the germline ends. Germline values: CDR1 SGHRS, CDR2 YFSETQ. The CDR3: CASSLERGMRSEQYF. For the CDR3, the DNA is TGCGCCAGCAGCTTGGAAAGGGGCATGAGGTCCGAGCAGTACTTC.